This entry lists 30 T cell receptor beta chains sequenced from one sample in a study of shared clonotypes between healthy human individuals. The repertoire was sequenced with immunoSEQ multiplex PCR; TCRdb's copy has only in-frame clones and lacks some. The sample holds roughly 660,000 clones; around 91% are singletons and the top ten take more than 30%. Sample: memory CD8+ T cells from PBMCs. The subset is: CD45RO+ cells pooled with CCR7-negative TemRA cells. These receptors were collected from a man in his late teens or twenties in good health. Some clones in this sample may be carry-over from other donors' samples.

The V call is TRBV19, the J call TRBJ2-2; no definite D call. CDR3 length equals 10 residues. Trimming took off 7 bases at V and 6 bases at J, with 3 bases between the two ends. Germline assignment: CDR1 LNHDA and CDR2 SQIVND (reference sequence). The CDR3 sequence is CASKAGELFF. CDR3 sequence (DNA): TGTGCCAGTAAGGCCGGGGAGCTGTTTTTT. Together with reference TRBV19 and TRBJ2-2, the CDR3 gives the full variable domain: DGGITQSPKYLFRKEGQNVTLSCEQNLNHDAMYWYRQDPGQGLRLIYYSQIVNDFQKGDIAEGYSVSREKKESFPLTVTSAQKNPTAFYLCASKAGELFFGEGSRLTVL.

This chain connects TRBV27 to TRBJ2-3, with D perhaps matching TRBD2 (5 bases). Germline V gives CDR1 MNHEY, CDR2 SMNVEV (reference sequence). The CDR3 runs to 17 residues. The V gene lost 6 bases and the J gene lost 9 bases, with 28 bases spanning the gap. The CDR3 region has the DNA TGTGCCAGCAGCAAAATAGGGTTCGGGATCGAGAGTGAAACGCAGTATTTT. It yields the protein CASSKIGFGIESETQYF.

The rearrangement uses TRBV11-1 and TRBJ1-1, with D unclear. V was pared by 5 bases and J by 3 bases, with 19 bases between. CDR3 length equals 16 residues. Germline V gene sequence: CDR1 SGHAT, CDR2 FQDESV (reference sequence). As DNA, the CDR3 is TGTGCCAGCAGCCCTGGCGGTAGGGCGGGCGACACTGAAGCTTTCTTT. Protein sequence: CASSPGGRAGDTEAFF.

V usage is TRBV7-2 and J usage is TRBJ1-2, with 8 bases matching TRBD1. This CDR3 spans 15 amino acids. Germline V gives CDR1 SGHTA, CDR2 FQGNSA. V shed 2 bases and J 3 bases; nucleotides not matched to a gene: 5. In DNA, the CDR3 is TGTGCCAGCAGCTTATTTGACAGGGGAGACTATGGCTACACCTTC. Translation: CASSLFDRGDYGYTF.

This clone turned up a few times. J is TRBJ1-2 and V is TRBV20-1; no firm D call. This CDR3 has 11 residues. Per the germline V gene, CDR1 is DFQATT and CDR2 is SNEGSKA (reference sequence). V was trimmed by 3 bases and J by 8 bases, leaving 10 bases between them. CDR3 bases: TGCAGTGCTAGTTCTGAATGGGGCTACACCTTC. As protein: CSASSEWGYTF.

Concerning this clone itself: The junction departs from the called germline gene at one end, perhaps through a read error. V gene TRBV29-1 combines with J gene TRBJ2-7; D unclear. Germline V gives CDR1 SQVTM, CDR2 ANQGSEA. This CDR3 is built from 13 residues. The CDR3 spells CSVQATISYQQYF. The CDR3 nucleotides read TGCAGCGTTCAGGCGACCATCTCCTACCAGCAGTACTTC.

This chain connects TRBV7-9 to TRBJ2-1, with 7 bases aligning to TRBD1. The germline V gene has CDR1 SEHNR and CDR2 FQNEAQ (reference sequence). Germline trimming cut 3 bases from V and 3 bases from J; bases unmatched to any gene: 5. This CDR3 is 15 amino acids long. CDR3 residues: CASSFRTGIYNEQFF. The CDR3 DNA reads as TGTGCCAGCAGCTTTCGGACAGGAATCTACAATGAGCAGTTCTTC.

Of note for this clone: Other DNA variants within this sample encode the same CDR3. V gene TRBV11-2 combines with J gene TRBJ2-7; tentatively, D is TRBD2 (5 bases). Germline loops: CDR1 SGHAT, CDR2 FQNNGV. V lost 1 base and J 1 base, leaving 5 bases between the germline ends. The CDR3 covers 13 residues. Here the CDR3 reads CASSLGRSYEQYF. As DNA, the CDR3 is TGTGCCAGCAGCTTAGGGAGGTCCTACGAGCAGTACTTC.

The chain carries TRBV12-5 and TRBJ2-1; TRBD2 matches at 8 bases. Looked up from germline, CDR1 is LGHNT and CDR2 is FRNRAP. CDR3 size: 18 residues. J lost 6 bases, V lost 2 bases, and 15 bases had no gene match. The CDR3 nucleotides read TGTGCTAGTGGTTTGTGGAAGCTAGCGGGCCTTACGGGCAATGAGCAGTTCTTC. Its translation: CASGLWKLAGLTGNEQFF. Drawing the rest from reference TRBV12-5 and TRBJ2-1, the complete variable domain is DARVTQTPRHKVTEMGQEVTMRCQPILGHNTVFWYRQTMMQGLELLAYFRNRAPLDDSGMPKDRFSAEMPDATLATLKIQPSEPRDSAVYFCASGLWKLAGLTGNEQFFGPGTRLTVL.

The chain carries TRBV5-5 and TRBJ2-1; a weak D match, TRBD1 (6 bases). The V end lost 0 bases, the J end lost 3 bases, and 10 bases lay between the germline ends. The CDR3 has 15 residues. Germline loops: CDR1 SGHKS, CDR2 YYEKEE (reference sequence). CDR3 in DNA: TGTGCCAGCAGCTTGGTTGGGGGCAGCTACAATGAGCAGTTCTTC. Its protein product is CASSLVGGSYNEQFF.

The chain recombines TRBV18 with TRBJ1-2; 7 nucleotides agree with TRBD1. Looked up from germline, CDR1 is KGHSH and CDR2 is LQKENI. The CDR3 has 18 residues. Trimming cost V 1 base and J 6 bases; bases outside gene matches: 17. The CDR3 nucleotides read TGTGCCAGCTCACCACGGAAGGGGGCGAGAACCACCCATAATGGCTACACCTTC. This sequence encodes CASSPRKGARTTHNGYTF. Full variable domain (rest looked up from reference TRBV18 and TRBJ1-2): NAGVMQNPRHLVRRRGQEARLRCSPMKGHSHVYWYRQLPEEGLKFMVYLQKENIIDESGMPKERFSAEFPKEGPSILRIQQVVRGDSAAYFCASSPRKGARTTHNGYTFGSGTRLTVV.

The genes are TRBV27 and TRBJ2-7; D is possibly TRBD1 (6 bases). V lost 6 bases and J lost 0, with 21 bases in between. Per the germline V gene, CDR1 is MNHEY and CDR2 is SMNVEV (reference sequence). The CDR3 extends over 17 amino acids. CDR3 sequence: CASSLGNRALFSYEQYF. The DNA for the CDR3 is TGTGCCAGCAGCCTGGGGAACAGGGCGTTATTCTCCTACGAGCAGTACTTC.

The chain couples TRBV7-3 to TRBJ2-7, with no clear D. Germline values: CDR1 SGHTA, CDR2 FQGTGA. The CDR3 is made up of 13 amino acids. The V and J ends lost 0 bases and 5 bases respectively, with 8 bases between them. The CDR3 loop is CASSLTGRDEQYF. The DNA for the CDR3 is TGTGCCAGCAGCTTAACGGGCCGCGACGAGCAGTACTTC.

The CDR3: CASSEARTGGATDTQYF. CDR3 in DNA: TGTGCCAGCAGTGAAGCCAGGACAGGGGGAGCCACAGATACGCAGTATTTT. The chain links TRBV6-1 to TRBJ2-3, with TRBD1 matching 10 bases. V dropped 0 bases and J dropped 2; count of bases not matched to a gene: 5. This CDR3 region has 17 residues. Germline V lookup: CDR1 MNHNS, CDR2 SASEGT.

This clone appeared a single time. The chain has TRBV19 and TRBJ2-7, with 8 bases that match TRBD1. From germline, CDR1 is LNHDA and CDR2 SQIVND (reference sequence). V dropped 4 bases and J dropped 0; count of bases not matched to a gene: 11. The CDR3 is 17 residues long. CDR3 sequence (DNA): TGTGCCAGTAGTAAACTAAAAAGGACAGGGCCCTCCTACGAGCAGTACTTC. Amino acids: CASSKLKRTGPSYEQYF.

The chain combines TRBV7-8 with TRBJ2-5, with D hard to call. Trimming stripped 1 base from V and 5 bases from J, with 8 bases between. The CDR3 spans 13 residues. Germline V gene sequence: CDR1 SGHVS, CDR2 FQNEAQ. The CDR3 sequence: CASSLDMEETQYF. Written as DNA, the CDR3 is TGTGCCAGCAGCTTAGACATGGAGGAGACCCAGTACTTC.

This clone appeared once. V usage is TRBV19 and J usage is TRBJ2-5; D gene ambiguous. V was trimmed by 5 bases and J by 5 bases, leaving 18 bases between them. The CDR3 loop spans 15 amino acids. Germline lookup yields CDR1 LNHDA and CDR2 SQIVND (reference sequence). The CDR3: CASSLVFRDWETQYF. CDR3 DNA sequence: TGTGCCAGTAGTTTGGTCTTCCGAGATTGGGAGACCCAGTACTTC. Full variable domain (rest looked up from reference TRBV19 and TRBJ2-5): DGGITQSPKYLFRKEGQNVTLSCEQNLNHDAMYWYRQDPGQGLRLIYYSQIVNDFQKGDIAEGYSVSREKKESFPLTVTSAQKNPTAFYLCASSLVFRDWETQYFGPGTRLLVL.

The rearrangement joins TRBV7-9 to TRBJ2-7, with D possibly being TRBD2 (6 bases). CDR3 length: 12 residues. V was trimmed by 4 bases and J by 4 bases, leaving 8 bases between them. Germline lookup yields CDR1 SEHNR and CDR2 FQNEAQ (reference sequence). CDR3 protein: CASSYGRYEQYF. CDR3 DNA sequence: TGTGCCAGCAGCTACGGGAGATACGAGCAGTACTTC.

This clone was seen a handful of times. The rearrangement uses TRBV28 and TRBJ1-1; D call uncertain. This CDR3 contains 13 residues. Between the trimmed V and J ends, which lost 3 bases and 10 bases, there was a span of 15 bases. Germline-derived CDR1 and CDR2 are MDHEN and SYDVKM. CDR3 loop: CASSLANGPRAFF. The CDR3, as DNA: TGTGCCAGCAGTTTGGCGAATGGGCCAAGAGCTTTCTTT.

The chain combines TRBV10-3 with TRBJ1-5; D gene uncertain. The CDR3 is 15 amino acids. Trimming left V 2 bases short and J 0 bases short, with 8 bases between. Germline CDR1 and CDR2: ENHRY and SYGVKD. In DNA form, the CDR3 reads TGTGCCATCAGTGAGGGGGTACTTAGCAATCAGCCCCAGCATTTT. Its protein product is CAISEGVLSNQPQHF.

This clone was seen only a few times. The rearrangement uses TRBV29-1 and TRBJ1-4; D is undetermined. Trimming took off 4 bases at V and 7 bases at J, with 7 bases between the two ends. The CDR3 is made up of 11 amino acids. Per germline, CDR1 SQVTM and CDR2 ANQGSEA. The CDR3 coding sequence is TGCAGCGTTGTTGTCGTTGAAAAACTGTTTTTT. It specifies CSVVVVEKLFF. Supplemented by reference TRBV29-1 and TRBJ1-4, the full variable domain reads SAVISQKPSRDICQRGTSLTIQCQVDSQVTMMFWYRQQPGQSLTLIATANQGSEATYESGFVIDKFPISRPNLTFSTLTVSNMSPEDSSIYLCSVVVVEKLFFGSGTQLSVL.

CDR3 residues: CASSLSPSHYEQYF. In DNA, the CDR3 is TGTGCCAGCAGTTTATCGCCGTCCCACTACGAGCAGTACTTC. The chain uses TRBV27 and TRBJ2-7; D is undetermined. The CDR3 consists of 14 residues. The V end lost 0 bases, the J end lost 3 bases, and 9 bases lay between the germline ends. Germline V gene sequence: CDR1 MNHEY, CDR2 SMNVEV (reference sequence).

V usage is TRBV18 and J usage is TRBJ1-2; the match to TRBD1 covers 8 bases. This CDR3 is 13 amino acids long. Germline-derived CDR1 and CDR2 are KGHSH and LQKENI. V trimming: 6 bases; J trimming: 8 bases; junction bases outside the gene matches: 8. The chain's CDR3 is CASSPDRGRGYTF. The CDR3 nucleotides read TGTGCCAGCTCGCCCGACAGGGGCAGGGGCTACACCTTC.

A single count supports this clone. The rearrangement joins TRBV28 to TRBJ2-1, with D unresolved. The CDR3 spans 15 residues. Trimming removed 3 bases at V and 4 bases at J, with 13 bases between. From germline, CDR1 is MDHEN and CDR2 SYDVKM. The DNA for the CDR3 is TGTGCCAGCAGTTTCTACAGCCACAAGTACAATGAGCAGTTCTTC. Its protein is CASSFYSHKYNEQFF.

This chain connects TRBV10-3 to TRBJ1-1; D is unclear. This CDR3 spans 11 amino acids. The V and J ends lost 7 bases and 3 bases respectively, with 6 bases between them. CDR1 is ENHRY and CDR2 is SYGVKD in the germline V gene. The CDR3 DNA reads TGTGCCATCACGGACCACACTGAAGCTTTCTTT. Its protein product is CAITDHTEAFF.

J is TRBJ1-2 and V is TRBV19; D not certain. With 0 bases removed from V and 8 bases from J, the gap between germline ends came to 16 bases. Germline lookup yields CDR1 LNHDA and CDR2 SQIVND (reference sequence). CDR3 size: 15 residues. The CDR3 here is CASSIDWGGVGGYTF. CDR3 in DNA: TGTGCCAGTAGTATAGATTGGGGTGGTGTCGGAGGCTACACCTTC. Together with reference TRBV19 and TRBJ1-2, the CDR3 gives the full variable domain: DGGITQSPKYLFRKEGQNVTLSCEQNLNHDAMYWYRQDPGQGLRLIYYSQIVNDFQKGDIAEGYSVSREKKESFPLTVTSAQKNPTAFYLCASSIDWGGVGGYTFGSGTRLTVV.

This clone was seen a single time. The chain carries TRBV10-2 and TRBJ2-7; possibly TRBD2 for D (6 bases). This CDR3 is built from 13 residues. CDR1 is WSHSY and CDR2 is SAAADI in the germline V gene. The V end was cut by 5 bases, the J end by 3 bases, with 11 bases between. The CDR3 DNA reads as TGCGCCAGCAGTCGGACTACGCACTACGAGCAGTACTTC. Its translation is CASSRTTHYEQYF.

The rearrangement joins TRBV5-4 to TRBJ2-2; 12 nucleotides agree with TRBD1. V was clipped by 2 bases and J by 8 bases; unmatched bases: 7. Per germline, CDR1 SGHNT and CDR2 YYREEE (reference sequence). The CDR3 is 16 amino acids. The CDR3 here is CASSFYGTGGWGELFF. DNA for the CDR3: TGTGCCAGCAGCTTCTACGGGACAGGGGGCTGGGGGGAGCTGTTTTTT.

The rearrangement joins TRBV5-1 to TRBJ2-4; D may match TRBD1 or TRBD2 (5 bases each). Deletions cut 1 base from V and 7 bases from J, with 12 bases between. The CDR3 runs 14 residues. Germline assignment: CDR1 SGHRS and CDR2 YFSETQ. CDR3 protein: CASSLSGWGNIQYF. CDR3 nucleotide sequence: TGCGCCAGCAGCTTGTCGGGATGGGGGAACATTCAGTACTTC.

The DNA of the CDR3 is TGTGCCAGAAGCGATACGGGAGGGCCATTTCCAGATACGCAGTATTTT. Protein product: CARSDTGGPFPDTQYF. J is TRBJ2-3 and V is TRBV5-3; TRBD2 agrees at 8 bases. Being an ORF, TRBV5-3 has a function that is uncertain. J lost 4 bases, V lost 4 bases, and 11 bases had no gene match. The CDR3 spans 16 residues.